This TCR beta chain emerged from a study of cytomegalovirus exposure and HLA in healthy donors. On the study more broadly: HLA-typed donors were the source of about 85 million unique TCRs, which an early data release held. Study-level results: Differences between HLA loci emerged in a later analysis of TCR association rates, with DRB1 most and HLA-C fewest. The authors enumerated over 150 TCR beta chains as linked to cytomegalovirus.

On this clone: Its target is unknown.

Every donor was a healthy person donating bone marrow. PCR employed 60 Vbeta and 13 Jbeta primers. Some clones are missing from TCRdb's copy, which holds only in-frame ones; the method was immunoSEQ multiplex PCR. Of about 180,000 clones listed, around 78% are singletons. The CDR3 contains 17 residues. Germline V gene data show CDR1 as SGHNT and CDR2 as YYREEE (reference sequence). The V end was cut by 4 bases, the J end by 4 bases, with 23 bases between. The gene calls are TRBV5-4 and TRBJ2-5; TRBD1 is a possible D gene (6 bases). Sequenced sample: PBMCs. The TCR originated in a woman aged 45-65 years in good health and CMV-seropositive. The CDR3 DNA follows: TGTGCCAGCAGCCGAATACGATGGGGGCAAAGGAGAGAGACCCAGTACTTC. Its translation: CASSRIRWGQRRETQYF.